A single sample is the source of the 14 T cell receptor beta chains below, sequenced in a study of blood T cell repertoires in COVID-19. Sequenced by immunoSEQ multiplex PCR; TCRdb stores in-frame clones only, minus some. The sample yields 140,000 to 150,000 clones, about 89% seen once. Sequenced: peripheral blood. The source is a man in his 60s with active or convalescent COVID-19.

This chain uses TRBV9 with TRBJ2-7, with TRBD1 matching 10 bases. This CDR3 spans 15 amino acids. Germline trimming cut 5 bases from V and 5 bases from J; bases unmatched to any gene: 10. Germline-derived CDR1 and CDR2 are SGDLS and YYNGEE. This CDR3 is CASSEGTGATHEQYF. For the CDR3, the DNA is TGTGCCAGCAGTGAGGGGACAGGGGCAACCCACGAGCAGTACTTC.

This clone was seen a handful of times. J is TRBJ1-1 and V is TRBV6-2 or TRBV6-3; 7 nucleotides match TRBD1. The CDR3 totals 19 residues. Germline V gives CDR1 MNHEY, CDR2 SVGEGT. With V trimmed by 0 bases and J by 0 bases, 13 bases remained unmatched. CDR3 sequence reads: CASSYSTDRAGLVNTEAFF. In DNA form, the CDR3 reads TGTGCCAGCAGTTACTCAACCGACAGGGCGGGTTTAGTGAACACTGAAGCTTTCTTT.

The chain has TRBV20-1 and TRBJ1-2; maybe TRBD1 (6 bases). Germline CDR1 DFQATT, CDR2 SNEGSKA (reference sequence). V was clipped by 3 bases and J by 7 bases, with 9 bases between them. The CDR3 is 11 amino acids. This CDR3 reads CSARLQGGYTF. The CDR3 nucleotides read TGCAGTGCTAGGCTACAGGGTGGCTACACCTTC.

The chain couples TRBV19 to TRBJ2-7; 7 bases fit TRBD1. The CDR3 contains 15 residues. Germline lookup yields CDR1 LNHDA and CDR2 SQIVND (reference sequence). V lost 3 bases, J lost 7 bases, and 12 bases stayed unmatched. In DNA form, the CDR3 reads TGTGCCAGTAGTATTGGGACAGAGGGACCTTGGGAGCAGTACTTC. Protein: CASSIGTEGPWEQYF. Supplemented by reference TRBV19 and TRBJ2-7, the full variable domain reads DGGITQSPKYLFRKEGQNVTLSCEQNLNHDAMYWYRQDPGQGLRLIYYSQIVNDFQKGDIAEGYSVSREKKESFPLTVTSAQKNPTAFYLCASSIGTEGPWEQYFGPGTRLTVT.

V usage is TRBV5-6 and J usage is TRBJ1-5; no clear D. The CDR3 extends over 14 amino acids. Germline-derived CDR1 and CDR2 are SGHDT and YYEEEE. V lost 4 bases and J 0 bases, leaving 8 bases between the germline ends. DNA of the CDR3: TGTGCCAGCAGCCGGGAGAGTAGCAATCAGCCCCAGCATTTT. It is translated as CASSRESSNQPQHF.

The chain recombines TRBV19 with TRBJ2-7; perhaps TRBD1 as D (6 bases). Trimming took 4 bases from V and 3 from J, leaving 10 bases between them. CDR3 length: 13 residues. Germline V gene sequence: CDR1 LNHDA, CDR2 SQIVND (reference sequence). In DNA form, the CDR3 reads TGTGCCAGTAGTAGACACAGGGACTACGAGCAGTACTTC. Translated: CASSRHRDYEQYF.

In this sample, this clone turned up once. The chain uses TRBV5-1 and TRBJ1-5; D is possibly TRBD1 (5 bases). The CDR3 contains 15 residues. CDR1 is SGHRS, CDR2 YFSETQ, per germline. The V end lost 2 bases, the J end lost 6 bases, and 15 bases lay between the germline ends. CDR3 nucleotide sequence: TGCGCCAGCAGCTTAGACGGATCTAGGGGTCAGCCCCAGCATTTT. This sequence encodes CASSLDGSRGQPQHF.

This clone was picked up one time. The chain recombines TRBV15 with TRBJ1-4; D unclear. This CDR3 region has 15 residues. The germline V gene encodes CDR1 LNHNV and CDR2 YYDKDF (reference sequence). Trimming cost V 6 bases and J 3 bases, with 14 bases left between them. DNA for the CDR3: TGTGCCACCAGGGATAGGAGTTCAGCTAATGAAAAACTGTTTTTT. Encoded protein: CATRDRSSANEKLFF.

The rearrangement uses TRBV30 and TRBJ2-3, with no clear D. The CDR3 runs 13 residues. V was shortened by 3 bases and J by 2 bases, with 9 bases between the two germline ends. Germline V gene data show CDR1 as GTSNPN and CDR2 as SVGIG (reference sequence). Written as DNA, the CDR3 is TGTGCCTGGAGGCGGTTCGTCACAGATACGCAGTATTTT. Translating gives CAWRRFVTDTQYF.

The CDR3 loop is CASSQQGNEQFF. The CDR3 DNA reads TGTGCCAGCAGCCAACAGGGCAATGAGCAGTTCTTC. The rearrangement joins TRBV7-2 to TRBJ2-1; weak D call: TRBD1 (6 bases). The V end was cut by 5 bases, the J end by 6 bases, with 8 bases between. This CDR3 contains 12 residues. Germline CDR1 and CDR2: SGHTA and FQGNSA.

This clone showed up just once. The rearrangement joins TRBV7-9 to TRBJ2-2; D ambiguous. The CDR3 contains 12 residues. V was pared by 5 bases and J by 3 bases, with 4 bases between. Germline loops: CDR1 SEHNR, CDR2 FQNEAQ (reference sequence). In DNA, the CDR3 is TGTGCCAGCAGCCCCTACACCGGGGAGCTGTTTTTT. The encoded protein is CASSPYTGELFF.

CDR3 sequence (DNA): TGTGCCAGCAGACCGGACAGGGCAACCTACGAGCAGTACTTC. Residues: CASRPDRATYEQYF. This sequence joins TRBV27 and TRBJ2-7, with 8 bases matching TRBD1. The CDR3 spans 14 residues. J gave up 2 bases and V 6 bases, and 6 bases lay outside the gene matches. Per the germline V gene, CDR1 is MNHEY and CDR2 is SMNVEV (reference sequence).

This clone was seen once. The V gene is TRBV6-5, the J gene TRBJ1-1; D perhaps matches TRBD1 (5 bases). The CDR3 totals 13 residues. Trimming pared 6 bases from V and 3 bases from J, leaving 11 bases between. The germline V gene encodes CDR1 MNHEY and CDR2 SVGAGI. The CDR3 here is CASSRGDHTEAFF. The CDR3, as DNA: TGTGCCAGCAGCCGGGGGGACCACACTGAAGCTTTCTTT.

The chain carries TRBV6-6 and TRBJ2-2; D gene uncertain. The V gene lost 11 bases and the J gene lost 1 base, with 17 bases spanning the gap. Germline CDR1 and CDR2: MNHNY and SVGAGI (reference sequence). This CDR3 is built from 15 residues. The CDR3 bases are TGTGCCGGCCGCCCTACGGGTCAGAACACCGGGGAGCTGTTTTTT. Its translation is CAGRPTGQNTGELFF.